These T cell receptor beta chains were read from a single sample in a study of blood T cell repertoires in COVID-19. Measured with immunoSEQ multiplex PCR; TCRdb has only the in-frame clones, and not every one. The data hold approximately 28,000 clones, with over 70% observed a single time. Sequencing used peripheral blood. All receptors derive from a woman in her sixties or seventies with active or convalescent COVID-19. The CDR3 runs from the conserved cysteine through the conserved F or W. A D gene is named only where the DNA matches it firmly. Where a row states a size, it is once, few, many or the class of an expanded clone; other rows omit it.

clone size	D gene	V gene	J gene	CDR3 DNA	CDR3 protein
.	.	TRBV19	TRBJ1-3	TGTGCCAGTAGTATAGGACGGGATCCTGGAAACACCATATATTTT	CASSIGRDPGNTIYF
.	.	TRBV11-2	TRBJ1-3	TGTGCCAGCAGCTTAGTTGGGGCACCTGGAAACACCATATATTTT	CASSLVGAPGNTIYF
.	TRBD2	TRBV4-2	TRBJ2-2	TGTGCCAGCAGCCAACCCGGGACTAGCGGGAACACCGGGGAGCTGTTTTTT	CASSQPGTSGNTGELFF
.	.	TRBV29-1	TRBJ2-1	TGCAGCGTTTACGATGGGGACATTTTCAATGAGCAGTTCTTC	CSVYDGDIFNEQFF
.	.	TRBV10-1	TRBJ1-1	TGCGCCAGCGTGTTAGGACAGATTAACACTGAAGCTTTCTTT	CASVLGQINTEAFF
.	.	TRBV7-2	TRBJ1-3	TGTGCCAGCAGCTTTGGGACTTTCGGTAGTGGAAACACCATATATTTT	CASSFGTFGSGNTIYF
few	TRBD1	TRBV28	TRBJ1-4	TGTGCCAGCAGCCGGAGGACAGGGGGCGGTGAAAAACTGTTTTTT	CASSRRTGGGEKLFF
.	.	TRBV3-1/TRBV3-2	TRBJ1-1	TGTGCCAGCAGCCAAGCAGGGTCCACTGAAGCTTTCTTT	CASSQAGSTEAFF
.	.	TRBV6-5	TRBJ1-3	TGTGCCAGCAGCCTCGTACAGGGAAACACCATATATTTT	CASSLVQGNTIYF
few	.	TRBV4-1	TRBJ1-1	TGCGCCAGCAGCCAGGCGGGGCCCCAGGCGTACACTGAAGCTTTCTTT	CASSQAGPQAYTEAFF
few	.	TRBV11-2	TRBJ1-1	TGTGCCAGCAGCTTGGACAGACAGAGAGTTAACATGAACACTGAAGCTTTCTTT	CASSLDRQRVNMNTEAFF
.	.	TRBV11-2	TRBJ1-3	TGTGCCAGCAGCCCACAGCGGGCCTCTGGAAACACCATATATTTT	CASSPQRASGNTIYF
.	.	TRBV5-1	TRBJ2-7	TGCGCCAGCAGCTCTTCGGGCTCCTACGAGCAGTACTTC	CASSSSGSYEQYF
.	.	TRBV5-1	TRBJ2-6	TGCGCCAGCAGCTTGGCTAGCAGAAGCTCAGAGACTTTC	CASSLASRSSETF
.	TRBD2	TRBV7-2	TRBJ2-2	TGTGCCAGCAGCCTTAGCGGGAGATCCGGGGAGCTGTTTTTT	CASSLSGRSGELFF
.	.	TRBV7-3	TRBJ2-7	TGTGCCAGCAGCTTAGGGGCCGAGCAGTACTTC	CASSLGAEQYF
.	TRBD1	TRBV5-6	TRBJ1-5	TGTGCCAGCAGCTCGGGACAGGGGTCTGGCGATCAGCCCCAGCATTTT	CASSSGQGSGDQPQHF
.	.	TRBV4-3	TRBJ1-3	TGCGCCAGCAGCCAAGAGGGAGGGACTGGAAACACCATATATTTT	CASSQEGGTGNTIYF
.	TRBD1	TRBV11-2	TRBJ2-1	TGTGCCAGCAGCTCCCGGGACAGGGGCCACAATGAGCAGTTCTTC	CASSSRDRGHNEQFF
few	TRBD1	TRBV6-5	TRBJ1-1	TGTGCCAGCAGTTACACGGCAGGGGGAACTGAAGCTTTCTTT	CASSYTAGGTEAFF
.	.	TRBV6-1	TRBJ2-2	TGTGCCAGCAGTGAGCAACAGAACACCGGGGAGCTGTTTTTT	CASSEQQNTGELFF
.	.	TRBV19	TRBJ1-5	TGTGCCTCCCTCGGGAGGAGAGGGAGCAATCAGCCCCAGCATTTT	CASLGRRGSNQPQHF
.	.	TRBV5-4	TRBJ1-2	TGTGCCAGCAGCTTGAACAGGGTTACTGCTAACTATGGCTACACCTTC	CASSLNRVTANYGYTF
.	.	TRBV10-3	TRBJ2-3	TGTGCCATCAGTGAGTCTGGGGGCCCCACAGATACGCAGTATTTT	CAISESGGPTDTQYF
.	.	TRBV30	TRBJ2-7	TGTGCCTTCGTAGGGGCTAACGAGCAGTACTTC	CAFVGANEQYF
.	.	TRBV2	TRBJ2-5	TGTGCCAGCAATTATGGCGAGACCCAGTACTTC	CASNYGETQYF
.	.	TRBV6-5	TRBJ2-2	TGTGCCACCCCCCTAGGCGGCATCTCCACCGGGGAGCTGTTTTTT	CATPLGGISTGELFF
.	.	TRBV5-8	TRBJ1-5	TGTGCCAGCAGCTTGGACGGCGGAGGGCCCCAGCATTTT	CASSLDGGGPQHF
.	.	TRBV21-1	TRBJ1-4	TGTGCCAGCAGCAAAGTAATGGACAGGGTTTCTGAAAAACTGTTTTTT	CASSKVMDRVSEKLFF
once	TRBD1	TRBV15	TRBJ2-7	TGTGCCACCAGCGTACGACCGGGACAGAGCTCCTACGAGCAGTACTTC	CATSVRPGQSSYEQYF
.	TRBD2	TRBV29-1	TRBJ2-1	TGCAGCGTTGCTGGGACTAGCGGAGGAAGCTCCTACAATGAGCAGTTCTTC	CSVAGTSGGSSYNEQFF
.	TRBD1	TRBV28	TRBJ1-2	TGTGCCAGCACCCTGGGACAGTTCTATGGCTACACCTTC	CASTLGQFYGYTF
.	.	TRBV11-3	TRBJ1-1	TGTGCCAGCAGCTTAGGGCACACCTCTGAAGCTTTCTTT	CASSLGHTSEAFF
.	.	TRBV11-3	TRBJ2-7	TGTGCCAGCAGCCAGGGTGGTGCGGGAACGAAGCAGTACTTC	CASSQGGAGTKQYF
.	TRBD2	TRBV7-2	TRBJ2-2	TGTGCCAGCAGCTGGACTAGCGGGTCCTCCGGGGAGCTGTTTTTT	CASSWTSGSSGELFF
.	.	TRBV7-6	TRBJ2-1	TGTGCCAGCAGCTCCAGGGTAGATGAGCAGTTCTTC	CASSSRVDEQFF
.	.	TRBV5-1	TRBJ2-1	TGCGCCAGCAGCAGGGGGTCCTACAATGAGCAGTTCTTC	CASSRGSYNEQFF